The 20 T cell receptor beta chains presented below share a single source sample, sequenced in a study of blood T cell repertoires in COVID-19. Sequencing used immunoSEQ multiplex PCR; TCRdb keeps in-frame clones, though not all of them. There are 100,000 to 120,000 clones in the sample; over 60% occur only once, and about 4.1% lies in the top ten. The sequencing input was peripheral blood. Receptors originate from a woman older than 75 with acute or convalescent COVID-19.

V is TRBV18 and J is TRBJ2-7; TRBD2 matches at 11 bases. V lost 5 bases to trimming and J lost 2 bases; unmatched junction nucleotides: 5. CDR1 is KGHSH, CDR2 LQKENI, per germline. This CDR3 region has 15 residues. The CDR3 sequence: CASSAASGGTYEQYF. The CDR3, as DNA: TGTGCCAGCTCAGCAGCTAGCGGGGGGACCTACGAGCAGTACTTC.

A single count supports this clone. The chain couples TRBV4-3 to TRBJ2-3; D not resolved. V shed 0 bases and J shed 1 base, with 11 bases lying between them. This CDR3 contains 16 residues. Germline CDR1 and CDR2: LGHNA and YSLEER. The CDR3 DNA is TGCGCCAGCAGCCAAGATCTAAGGAGACGCACAGATACGCAGTATTTT. It is translated as CASSQDLRRRTDTQYF.

V and J are TRBV3-1 (or the pseudogene TRBV3-2) and TRBJ1-3, with 7 bases identical to TRBD1. CDR1 LGHDT and CDR2 YNNKEL come from the germline V gene (reference sequence). J was trimmed by 3 bases and V by 0 bases; bases with no gene match: 5. The CDR3 spans 16 residues. CDR3 nucleotides: TGTGCCAGCAGCCAAGACACGGACAGGATTGGAAACACCATATATTTT. Its protein is CASSQDTDRIGNTIYF.

V and J are TRBV7-9 and TRBJ2-2; TRBD2 aligns across 8 bases. CDR1 and CDR2 (germline): SEHNR, FQNEAQ (reference sequence). The CDR3 is 17 residues long. After removal of 3 bases from V and 5 bases from J, the junction contained 11 bases not matched to a gene. This chain's CDR3 is CASSFKPAGESTGELFF. CDR3 DNA: TGTGCCAGCAGCTTCAAGCCAGCGGGAGAAAGTACCGGGGAGCTGTTTTTT.

The chain uses TRBV3-1 (or the pseudogene TRBV3-2) and TRBJ2-2; D unresolved. There are 13 residues in the CDR3. V shed 4 bases and J shed 6 bases, with 9 bases lying between them. Germline CDR1 and CDR2: LGHDT and YNNKEL (reference sequence). The CDR3 region has the DNA TGTGCCAGCAGCCGAGATGTCTCCGGGGAGCTGTTTTTT. This encodes CASSRDVSGELFF.

The V call is TRBV6-5, the J call TRBJ2-1; 12 bases fit TRBD2. CDR3 length: 15 amino acids. J was trimmed by 6 bases and V by 5 bases; bases with no gene match: 5. Germline CDR1 MNHEY, CDR2 SVGAGI. This CDR3 is CASSHLAGGFNEQFF. The CDR3 DNA reads TGTGCCAGCAGTCACCTAGCGGGGGGGTTCAATGAGCAGTTCTTC.

The V call is TRBV28, the J call TRBJ1-5; the match to TRBD1 covers 8 bases. This CDR3 is built from 17 residues. V trimming: 5 bases; J trimming: 4 bases; junction bases outside the gene matches: 13. Germline lookup yields CDR1 MDHEN and CDR2 SYDVKM. CDR3 in amino acids: CASSTYSPRQGNQPQHF. The CDR3 DNA follows: TGTGCCAGCAGTACCTACTCCCCCCGACAGGGGAATCAGCCCCAGCATTTT. Using reference TRBV28 and TRBJ1-5 for the parts outside the CDR3, the full variable domain is DVKVTQSSRYLVKRTGEKVFLECVQDMDHENMFWYRQDPGLGLRLIYFSYDVKMKEKGDIPEGYSVSREKKERFSLILESASTNQTSMYLCASSTYSPRQGNQPQHFGDGTRLSIL.

V is TRBV5-1 and J is TRBJ2-7; 7 bases map to TRBD1. In germline, CDR1 is SGHRS, CDR2 YFSETQ. Germline trimming cut 2 bases from V and 5 bases from J; bases unmatched to any gene: 10. CDR3 length: 15 amino acids. The CDR3 DNA reads as TGCGCCAGCAGCTTCTACGAGCACAGGGGTAACGAGCAGTACTTC. Protein sequence: CASSFYEHRGNEQYF. The complete variable domain, with remaining parts taken from reference TRBV5-1 and TRBJ2-7, reads KAGVTQTPRYLIKTRGQQVTLSCSPISGHRSVSWYQQTPGQGLQFLFEYFSETQRNKGNFPGRFSGRQFSNSRSEMNVSTLELGDSALYLCASSFYEHRGNEQYFGPGTRLTVT.

CDR3 nucleotide sequence: TGTGCCTGGACCGGCGGCCACAATCAGCCCCAGCATTTT. It is translated as CAWTGGHNQPQHF. The chain is built from TRBV30 and TRBJ1-5; D remains unclear. Germline lookup yields CDR1 GTSNPN and CDR2 SVGIG (reference sequence). The CDR3 is 13 amino acids. V was shortened by 4 bases and J by 3 bases, with 10 bases between the two germline ends.

V and J are TRBV4-2 and TRBJ2-3; TRBD2 matches 16 bases. V trimming: 3 bases; J trimming: 3 bases; junction bases outside the gene matches: 6. The germline gives CDR1 LGHNA, CDR2 YNFKEQ. The CDR3 is 18 residues long. DNA of the CDR3: TGTGCCAGCAGCCAGGGGACTAGCGGGAGGGCCGGTACAGATACGCAGTATTTT. Residues: CASSQGTSGRAGTDTQYF.

This clone was found a few times. V usage is TRBV5-1 and J usage is TRBJ1-4; D remains ambiguous. Between the trimmed V and J ends, which lost 1 base and 4 bases, there was a span of 5 bases. This CDR3 has 13 amino acids. Germline V CDR1 and CDR2: SGHRS, YFSETQ. CDR3 DNA: TGCGCCAGCAGCTTGCAGATTAATGAAAAACTGTTTTTT. Translation gives CASSLQINEKLFF.

The gene calls are TRBV27 and TRBJ2-2, with no clear D. Germline loops: CDR1 MNHEY, CDR2 SMNVEV (reference sequence). V was shortened by 3 bases and J by 2 bases, with 10 bases between the two germline ends. CDR3 length: 15 residues. CDR3 nucleotides: TGTGCCAGCAGTTTCCATGACACTAACACCGGGGAGCTGTTTTTT. Its translation is CASSFHDTNTGELFF.

The gene calls are TRBV5-6 and TRBJ2-7, with D unresolved. This CDR3 comprises 15 residues. Trimming removed 0 bases from V and 2 bases from J, with 12 bases in between. The V gene's germline CDR1 is SGHDT and CDR2 YYEEEE. The CDR3 coding sequence is TGTGCCAGCAGCTTGGGATTGGGCGCTCCCTACGAGCAGTACTTC. Translation gives CASSLGLGAPYEQYF.

This clone was recorded once. V usage is TRBV7-9 and J usage is TRBJ1-1; D is possibly TRBD1 (5 bases). The length of the CDR3 is 14 residues. V was clipped by 5 bases and J by 4 bases, with 14 bases between them. Germline CDR1 reads SEHNR; CDR2 reads FQNEAQ (reference sequence). CDR3 DNA: TGTGCCAGCAGCGTCCTACAGGATAGCACTGAAGCTTTCTTT. This translates into CASSVLQDSTEAFF.

The rearrangement links TRBV5-4 to TRBJ1-1, with 12 bases that match TRBD1. Germline lookup yields CDR1 SGHNT and CDR2 YYREEE (reference sequence). The CDR3 has 15 amino acids. The ends lost 7 bases at V and 4 bases at J; junction bases unmatched: 8. Here the CDR3 reads CASGSGTGGRTEAFF. As DNA, the CDR3 is TGTGCCAGCGGGTCAGGGACAGGGGGCCGCACTGAAGCTTTCTTT.

V is TRBV30 and J is TRBJ2-3; TRBD2 is a possible D gene (5 bases). Trimming removed 8 bases at V and 5 bases at J, with 17 bases between. The CDR3 length is 13 residues. The V gene's germline CDR1 is GTSNPN and CDR2 SVGIG (reference sequence). The CDR3 loop is CALILAGGDTQYF. CDR3 nucleotides: TGTGCCCTCATCCTGGCGGGTGGAGATACGCAGTATTTT.

The CDR3 DNA reads TGTGCCAGTAGTATGGAGGGCACAGGGGGCGATGAAAAACTGTTTTTT. It codes for CASSMEGTGGDEKLFF. The chain is built from TRBV19 and TRBJ1-4; 9 bases are a match to TRBD1. After removal of 3 bases from V and 6 bases from J, the junction contained 8 bases not matched to a gene. The CDR3 spans 16 residues. The germline V gene encodes CDR1 LNHDA and CDR2 SQIVND (reference sequence).

The chain is built from TRBV27 and TRBJ2-7, with D possibly TRBD1 on 6 matching bases. This CDR3 is 15 amino acids long. CDR1 and CDR2 from the germline V gene are MNHEY and SMNVEV (reference sequence). The V gene lost 3 bases and the J gene lost 2 bases, with 14 bases spanning the gap. CDR3 loop: CASSFFDRSAYEQYF. As DNA, the CDR3 is TGTGCCAGCAGTTTTTTCGACAGGTCCGCCTACGAGCAGTACTTC.

The chain joins TRBV7-9 to TRBJ2-7, with a possible D match to TRBD2 (6 bases). The CDR3 sequence is 13 residues long. Trimming cost V 3 bases and J 3 bases, with 9 bases left between them. From germline, CDR1 is SEHNR and CDR2 FQNEAQ (reference sequence). The CDR3 nucleotides read TGTGCCAGCAGCTTCGGGACTGGCTACGAGCAGTACTTC. It specifies CASSFGTGYEQYF.

The sample holds a few counts of this clone. The V gene is TRBV19, the J gene TRBJ1-1; 7 bases are a match to TRBD1. The V gene's germline CDR1 is LNHDA and CDR2 SQIVND (reference sequence). The V segment lost 6 bases and the J segment 2 bases; nucleotides outside the gene matches: 6. The CDR3 is made up of 14 amino acids. Here the CDR3 reads CASRPGQINTEAFF. The CDR3 DNA sequence: TGTGCCAGTAGGCCGGGACAGATCAACACTGAAGCTTTCTTT.